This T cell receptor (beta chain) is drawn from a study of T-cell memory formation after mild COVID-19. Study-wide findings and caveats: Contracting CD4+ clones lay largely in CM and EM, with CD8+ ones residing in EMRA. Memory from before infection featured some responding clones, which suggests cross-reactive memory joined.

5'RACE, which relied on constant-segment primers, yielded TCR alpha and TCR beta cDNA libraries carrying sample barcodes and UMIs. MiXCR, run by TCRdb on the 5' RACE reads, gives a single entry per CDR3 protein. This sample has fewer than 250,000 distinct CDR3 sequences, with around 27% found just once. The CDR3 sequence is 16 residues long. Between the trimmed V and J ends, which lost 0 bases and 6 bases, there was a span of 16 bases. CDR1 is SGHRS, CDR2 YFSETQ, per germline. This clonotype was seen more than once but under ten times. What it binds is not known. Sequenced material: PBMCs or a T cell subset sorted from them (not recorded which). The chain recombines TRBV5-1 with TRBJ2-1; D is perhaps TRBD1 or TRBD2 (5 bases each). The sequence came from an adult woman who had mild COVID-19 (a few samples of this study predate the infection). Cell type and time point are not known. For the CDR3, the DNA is TGCGCCAGCAGCTTGGCGGGGCGGGCATCAAGCAATGAGCAGTTCTTC. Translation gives CASSLAGRASSNEQFF.